This T cell receptor (beta chain) was retrieved from a study of blood T cell repertoires in COVID-19 (dated by TCRdb to 2020 to 2021). Study-level background: Collaborator samples came from the United States, Italy and Spain and covered acute and convalescent phases of COVID-19. The dataset comprised deeply sampled blood TCRbeta repertoires from subjects exposed to, actively infected with, or recovered from COVID-19. The prospective study material was composed of cDNA or gDNA derived from T cells, B-cell-depleted T cells, or PBMCs. The samples were drawn from two sources: the first 160 participants of the ongoing ImmuneRACE study, and 1,254 subjects contributed by 6 global collaborators. HLA class I and class II types, where available, came from metadata supplied by the sample provider rather than from assay-based typing. The repertoires were released in a freely available public database meant as a resource for research on the immune response to SARS-CoV-2. The sample metadata nearly always contained a de-identified subject ID, COVID-19 status, age in years and sex. General conclusions and limits of the study: The amount of clinical and demographic metadata varied by source and participant and was provided uncurated.

The immunoSEQ Assay, a bias-controlled multiplex PCR, was used to amplify TCRbeta CDR3 regions from genomic DNA. The authors' analysis ran thus. Within the assay, amplification of reference gene primers was used to estimate how many nucleated cells each sample contained. To quantify the absolute abundance of each unique TCRbeta CDR3 rearrangement, sequence reads were collapsed and filtered. For each sample, productive Simpson clonality was calculated as the square root of Simpson's diversity index across productive rearrangements. The source is immuneACCESS, and TCRdb retained only in-frame sequences with V and J called. Part of the clones is not carried over; for the studies checked, unresolved V genes explain less than half of this, and the remainder is unexplained. V and J calls and clone size follow that table, whereas D and trimming were derived from the DNA. This sample has some 170,000 clones in its table, and more than 65% of those were observed once. The ten largest make up 15% of the sample.

From cysteine to phenylalanine, the CDR3 is 13 amino acids long. Just the 39-base CDR3 DNA is kept, in frame starting at base 1. Trimming at the junction amounts to 8 bases on V and 7 bases on J, and the germline ends lie 12 bases apart. The germline V gene (reference sequence) sets CDR1 to LNHDA and CDR2 to SQIVND. As regards this clone: No cognate antigen has been identified for it. Base-call qualities are not available, and no considerably larger clone is one nucleotide away.

Enrolling through a virtual design, the prospective study's participants ranged in age from roughly 18 to 90 years and lived across roughly 24 United States geographic areas. In the prospective study, cohorts were assigned on the basis of participant-reported clinical history obtained from a screening survey and a study questionnaire. Recovered participants in ImmuneRACE Cohort 3 were defined as having two consecutive negative NP/OP PCR tests, clearance from a healthcare professional, or resolution of symptoms. In the prospective study, mobile phlebotomists collected whole blood, serum and a nasopharyngeal or oropharyngeal swab from each participant. Over a 2-month period, participants in the prospective study had the option of providing additional blood draws and questionnaires. Before DNA extraction, blood samples from the prospective study were shipped at room temperature or frozen.

This receptor chain uses TRBV19 and TRBJ1-6; no D gene can be assigned with confidence. The origin of this receptor is a man aged 50 to 59 who had recovered from COVID-19. The sequencing input was PBMCs or T cells enriched from blood (not recorded which). This receptor has the CDR3 CASSEVLNSPLHF. The DNA is as follows: TGTGCCAGTTCCGAAGTACTAAATTCACCCCTCCACTTT.